Many counts were recorded for the clone carrying this T cell receptor (beta chain). The antigen remains undetermined. This record comes from a study of neurological immune-mediated disorders. Points from the study as a whole: Association of the multiple sclerosis repertoire cluster with clinical or MRI features was not observed for any feature.

One entry per CDR3 protein results from TCRdb running MiXCR on the 5' RACE reads. This table has 55,000 to 75,000 distinct CDR3 sequences, about 2.5% appearing once. The specimen sequenced was PBMCs. This sequence was found in a man aged 45-65 years with multiple sclerosis.

The CDR3 bases are TGCAGTGCTACGGGGTTGGCTAGCACAGATACGCAGTATTTT. Encoded protein: CSATGLASTDTQYF. The chain combines TRBV20-1 with TRBJ2-3; perhaps TRBD2 as D (5 bases). This CDR3 has 14 amino acids. CDR1 and CDR2 from the germline V gene are DFQATT and SNEGSKA (reference sequence). V was clipped by 4 bases and J by 0 bases, with 11 bases between them.